This T cell receptor beta chain is from a study of metastatic and nonmetastatic thyroid tumors. Study-wide context: Across blood and tumor or nodule tissue, repertoires from malignant and benign thyroid patients were compared with one another. Overall study results and limits: As reported, TCR beta diversity in blood and tumor was significantly higher in malignant thyroid tumors than in benign nodules.

Treatment of any kind had been given to no patient before thyroid surgery. Authors' analysis steps: Clinicopathological groups of papillary thyroid cancer showed CDR3 differences that were used to build a distant-metastasis classifier. Using MiXCR, TCRdb re-called clones from the PCR reads. These V and J calls derive from TCRdb rather than the authors' analysis. The sample has 35,000 to 55,000 clones; about 25% are singletons. For this clone: Its matching antigen is unknown.

This clonotype was obtained from a male donor with papillary thyroid cancer or a benign thyroid nodule (not recorded which). Some clones in this sample may be carry-over from other donors' samples. What was sequenced was blood.

The CDR3: CASSPVRNDYEQYF. CDR3 sequence (DNA): TGTGCCAGCAGTCCCGTACGTAATGACTACGAGCAGTACTTC. V gene TRBV27 combines with J gene TRBJ2-7; D ambiguous. The V and J ends lost 5 bases and 3 bases respectively, with 14 bases between them. The CDR3 sequence is 14 residues long. Germline assignment: CDR1 MNHEY and CDR2 SMNVEV (reference sequence).